Given below is one T cell receptor beta chain in context. The data derive from a study of cytomegalovirus exposure and HLA in healthy donors. Primers included in the PCR were 60 Vbeta and 13 Jbeta primers. Libraries were prepared by immunoSEQ multiplex PCR; TCRdb keeps only in-frame clonotypes and omits some of them. Among 85,000 to 130,000 clones, around three quarters were seen once, and the ten largest hold 0.6% to 1%. The CDR3 spans 14 residues. CDR1 is SGHDT and CDR2 is YYEEEE in the germline V gene. V was shortened by 4 bases and J by 6 bases, with 14 bases between the two germline ends. The sample comprised PBMCs. The V gene is TRBV5-6, the J gene TRBJ1-5, with a possible D match to TRBD1 (6 bases). The sequence came from a boy aged 5 to 17 in good health and CMV-seronegative. The CDR3 region is CASSPSTGFQPQHF. The CDR3 DNA is TGTGCCAGCAGCCCCAGTACAGGGTTTCAGCCCCAGCATTTT. Based on the CDR3 plus reference TRBV5-6 and TRBJ1-5, the full variable domain is DAGVTQSPTHLIKTRGQQVTLRCSPKSGHDTVSWYQQALGQGPQFIFQYYEEEERQRGNFPDRFSGHQFPNYSSELNVNALLLGDSALYLCASSPSTGFQPQHFGDGTRLSIL.